Reported below is one T cell receptor beta chain. Antigen: not known. The data were obtained in a study of blood T cell dynamics during melanoma immunotherapy. Study observations and caveats: Clones driving repertoire changes may be melanoma-specific or general immune activation.

Germline CDR1 reads LNHDA; CDR2 reads SQIVND (reference sequence). The CDR3 loop spans 15 amino acids. The V and J ends lost 9 bases and 1 base, in that order; junction bases with no gene match: 9. This table comes from immunoSEQ multiplex PCR, and its TCRdb copy is limited to in-frame clones, with some not included. The top ten hold roughly 7.5% of the sample, which has more than 15,000 clones, approximately 83% seen once. The time point was: pre-treatment baseline. Samples come from before therapy and from week 3 after the first blockade cycle. Apart from a couple of fast progressors, RECIST 1.1 response was judged 12 weeks post-infusion. Prior systemic cancer therapy, immunosuppressant use and other active malignancies excluded patients.

This rearrangement joins TRBV19 to TRBJ1-5; 7 positions match TRBD1. This sample comprised blood, obtained from a patient treated with checkpoint blockade. The origin of this receptor is a human donor with melanoma. CDR3 sequence: CASIPDRVSNQPQHF. The CDR3 region has the DNA TGTGCCAGCATCCCTGACAGGGTGAGCAATCAGCCCCAGCATTTT.